This T cell receptor (beta chain) was identified during a study of T cell responses to AZD1222 COVID-19 vaccine. Findings and limits, study-wide: Two doses of AZD1222 preceded a rise in Spike-specific TCR breadth and depth. Dominant CD4 TCR responses targeted spike regions 160-218 and 743-854. Just 5 to 7 AZD1222 recipients tested seropositive at baseline.

The V end was cut by 3 bases, the J end by 1 base, with 14 bases between. Germline assignment: CDR1 SGHRS and CDR2 YFSETQ. The CDR3 sequence is 15 residues long. This clone appeared once. Its matching antigen is unknown. Assay: immunoSEQ multiplex PCR; the TCRdb copy retains only in-frame clones and omits some. The data contain about 100,000 clones, around 90% of them singletons. This clonotype was sampled from an adult in good health. The sequencing used peripheral blood, collected on day 0 of AZD1222 vaccination. The chain couples TRBV5-1 to TRBJ2-7; no firm D call. The CDR3, as DNA: TGCGCCAGCAGCTCAAAGGTTGGCATTTCCTACGAGCAGTACTTC. Its protein is CASSSKVGISYEQYF. Supplemented by reference TRBV5-1 and TRBJ2-7, the full variable domain reads KAGVTQTPRYLIKTRGQQVTLSCSPISGHRSVSWYQQTPGQGLQFLFEYFSETQRNKGNFPGRFSGRQFSNSRSEMNVSTLELGDSALYLCASSSKVGISYEQYFGPGTRLTVT.